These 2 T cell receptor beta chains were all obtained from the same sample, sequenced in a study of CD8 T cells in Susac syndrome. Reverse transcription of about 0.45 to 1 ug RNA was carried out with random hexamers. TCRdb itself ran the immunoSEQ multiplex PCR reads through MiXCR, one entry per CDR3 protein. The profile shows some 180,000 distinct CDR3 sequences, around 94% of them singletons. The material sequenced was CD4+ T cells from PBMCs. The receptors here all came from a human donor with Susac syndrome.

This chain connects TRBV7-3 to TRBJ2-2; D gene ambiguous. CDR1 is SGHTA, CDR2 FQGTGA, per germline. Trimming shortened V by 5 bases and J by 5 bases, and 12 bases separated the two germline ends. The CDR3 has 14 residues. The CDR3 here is CASSPRQLTGELFF. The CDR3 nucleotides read TGTGCCAGCAGCCCACGTCAGCTAACCGGGGAGCTGTTTTTT.

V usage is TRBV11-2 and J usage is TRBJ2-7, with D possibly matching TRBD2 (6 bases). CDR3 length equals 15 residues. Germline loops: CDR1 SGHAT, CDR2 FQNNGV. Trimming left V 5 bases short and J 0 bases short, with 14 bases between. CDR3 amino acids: CASSPPGVLSYEQYF. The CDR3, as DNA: TGTGCCAGCAGCCCGCCGGGGGTACTCTCCTACGAGCAGTACTTC.